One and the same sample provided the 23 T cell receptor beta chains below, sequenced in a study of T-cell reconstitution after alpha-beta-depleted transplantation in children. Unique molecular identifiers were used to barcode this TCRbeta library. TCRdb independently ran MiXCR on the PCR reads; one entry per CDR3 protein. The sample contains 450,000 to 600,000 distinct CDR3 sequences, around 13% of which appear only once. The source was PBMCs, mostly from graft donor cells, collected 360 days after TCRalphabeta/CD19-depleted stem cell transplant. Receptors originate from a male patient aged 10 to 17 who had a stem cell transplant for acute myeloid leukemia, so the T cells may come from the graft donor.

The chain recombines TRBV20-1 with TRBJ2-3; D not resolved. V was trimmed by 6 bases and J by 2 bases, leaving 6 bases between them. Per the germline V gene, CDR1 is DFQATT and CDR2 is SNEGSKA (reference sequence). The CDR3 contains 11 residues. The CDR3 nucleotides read TGCAGTGCCCCAGACACAGATACGCAGTATTTT. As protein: CSAPDTDTQYF.

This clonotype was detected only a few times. This CDR3 reads CASRTPAGHFAGELFF. CDR3 bases: TGTGCCAGCAGGACCCCGGCGGGACATTTTGCCGGGGAGCTGTTTTTT. The chain couples TRBV12-3 or TRBV12-4 to TRBJ2-2; D possibly uses TRBD1 or TRBD2 (6 bases each). The CDR3 is 16 amino acids. Deletions cut 6 bases from V and 6 bases from J, with 20 bases between.

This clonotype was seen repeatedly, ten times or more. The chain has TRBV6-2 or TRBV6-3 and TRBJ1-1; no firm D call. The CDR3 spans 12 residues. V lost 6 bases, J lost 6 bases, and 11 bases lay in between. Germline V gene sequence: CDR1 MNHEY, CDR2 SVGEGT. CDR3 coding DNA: TGTGCCAGCAGCCCAACCGTGGCTGAAGCTTTCTTT. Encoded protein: CASSPTVAEAFF.

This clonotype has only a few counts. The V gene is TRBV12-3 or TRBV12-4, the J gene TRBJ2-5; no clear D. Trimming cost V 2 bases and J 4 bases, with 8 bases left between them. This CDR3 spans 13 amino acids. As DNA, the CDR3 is TGTGCCAGCAGTTTATACCCCGTAGAGACCCAGTACTTC. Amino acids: CASSLYPVETQYF.

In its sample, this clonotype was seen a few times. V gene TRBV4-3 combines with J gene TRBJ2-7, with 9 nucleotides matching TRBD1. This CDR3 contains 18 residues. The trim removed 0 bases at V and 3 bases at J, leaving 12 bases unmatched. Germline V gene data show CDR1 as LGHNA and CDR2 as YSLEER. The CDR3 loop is CASSQETSRDRVLYEQYF. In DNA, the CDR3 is TGCGCCAGCAGCCAAGAAACCAGCCGGGACAGGGTCCTCTACGAGCAGTACTTC.

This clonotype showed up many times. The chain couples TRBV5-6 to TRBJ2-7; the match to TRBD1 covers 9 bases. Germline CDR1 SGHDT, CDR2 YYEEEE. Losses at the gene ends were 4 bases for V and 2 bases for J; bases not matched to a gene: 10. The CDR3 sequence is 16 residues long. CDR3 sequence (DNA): TGTGCCAGCAGCCTCACGCCGGGACAGGGTACCTACGAGCAGTACTTC. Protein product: CASSLTPGQGTYEQYF.

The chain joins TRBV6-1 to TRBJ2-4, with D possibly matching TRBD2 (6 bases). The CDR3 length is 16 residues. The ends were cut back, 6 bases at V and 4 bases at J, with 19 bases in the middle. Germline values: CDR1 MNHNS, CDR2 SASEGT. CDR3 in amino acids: CASRNGGSLIKNIQYF. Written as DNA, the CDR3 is TGTGCCAGCAGGAACGGAGGGAGCCTGATTAAAAACATTCAGTACTTC.

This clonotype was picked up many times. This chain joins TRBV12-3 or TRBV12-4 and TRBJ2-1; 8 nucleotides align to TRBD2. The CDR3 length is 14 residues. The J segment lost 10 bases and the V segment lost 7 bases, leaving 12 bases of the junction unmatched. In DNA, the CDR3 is TGTGCCAGCACACCAAGCGGGAGAGGCCGAGAGCAGTTCTTC. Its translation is CASTPSGRGREQFF.

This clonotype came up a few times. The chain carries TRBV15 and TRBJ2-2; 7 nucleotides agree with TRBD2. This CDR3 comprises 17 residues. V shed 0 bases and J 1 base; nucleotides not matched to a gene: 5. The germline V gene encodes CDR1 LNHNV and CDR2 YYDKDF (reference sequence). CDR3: CATSRDLIAGNTGELFF. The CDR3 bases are TGTGCCACCAGCAGAGATCTGATAGCGGGGAACACCGGGGAGCTGTTTTTT.

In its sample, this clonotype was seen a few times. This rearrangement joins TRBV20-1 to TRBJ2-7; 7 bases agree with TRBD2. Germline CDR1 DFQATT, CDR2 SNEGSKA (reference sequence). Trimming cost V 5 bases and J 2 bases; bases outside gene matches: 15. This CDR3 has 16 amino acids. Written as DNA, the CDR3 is TGCAGTGCTCCCCCCGCCAAGGCTAGCGGAACCTACGAGCAGTACTTC. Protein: CSAPPAKASGTYEQYF.

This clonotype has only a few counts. DNA for the CDR3: TGTGCCAGCAGCTCGGGCGGCGGAGCCTACGAGCAGTACTTC. This codes for CASSSGGGAYEQYF. This rearrangement joins TRBV7-2 to TRBJ2-7, with no clear D. V lost 4 bases and J lost 2, with 12 bases in between. The CDR3 covers 14 residues. The germline V gene encodes CDR1 SGHTA and CDR2 FQGNSA.

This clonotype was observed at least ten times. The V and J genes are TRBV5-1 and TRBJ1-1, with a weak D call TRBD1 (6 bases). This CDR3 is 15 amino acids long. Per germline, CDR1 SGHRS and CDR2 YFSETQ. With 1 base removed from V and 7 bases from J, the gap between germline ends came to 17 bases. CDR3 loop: CASSLLEGGRIEAFF. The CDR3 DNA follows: TGCGCCAGCAGCTTGCTTGAGGGGGGGAGGATTGAAGCTTTCTTT.

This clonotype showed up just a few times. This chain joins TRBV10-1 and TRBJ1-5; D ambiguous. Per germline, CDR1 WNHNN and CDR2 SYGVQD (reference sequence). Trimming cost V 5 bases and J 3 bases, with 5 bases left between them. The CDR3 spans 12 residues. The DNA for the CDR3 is TGCGCCAGCAGTTTCCCCAATCAGCCCCAGCATTTT. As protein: CASSFPNQPQHF.

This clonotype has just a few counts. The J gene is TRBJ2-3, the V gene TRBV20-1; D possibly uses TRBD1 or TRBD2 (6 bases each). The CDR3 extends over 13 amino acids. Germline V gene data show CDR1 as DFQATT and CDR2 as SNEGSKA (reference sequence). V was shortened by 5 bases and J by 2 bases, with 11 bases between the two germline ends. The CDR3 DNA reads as TGCAGTGCTGGGGGGCAGCACACAGATACGCAGTATTTT. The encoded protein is CSAGGQHTDTQYF.

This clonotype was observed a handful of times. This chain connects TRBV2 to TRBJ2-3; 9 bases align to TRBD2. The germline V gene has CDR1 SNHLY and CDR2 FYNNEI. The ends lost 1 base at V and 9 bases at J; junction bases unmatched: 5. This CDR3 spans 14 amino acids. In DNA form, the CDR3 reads TGTGCCAGCAGTGAAGGGACTAGCGCTTACACGCAGTATTTT. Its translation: CASSEGTSAYTQYF.

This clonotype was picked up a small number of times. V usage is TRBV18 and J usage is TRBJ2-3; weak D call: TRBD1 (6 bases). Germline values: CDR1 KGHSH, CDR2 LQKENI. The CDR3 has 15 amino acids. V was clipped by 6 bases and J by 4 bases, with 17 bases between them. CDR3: CASSQDSFGPDTQYF. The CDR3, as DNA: TGTGCCAGCTCTCAGGACAGTTTTGGCCCAGATACGCAGTATTTT.

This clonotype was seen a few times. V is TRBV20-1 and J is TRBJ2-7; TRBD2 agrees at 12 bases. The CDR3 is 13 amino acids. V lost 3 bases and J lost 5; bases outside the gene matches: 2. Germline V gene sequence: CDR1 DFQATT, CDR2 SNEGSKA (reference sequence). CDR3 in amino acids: CSARTSGSNEQYF. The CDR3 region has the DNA TGCAGTGCTAGGACTAGCGGGAGCAACGAGCAGTACTTC.

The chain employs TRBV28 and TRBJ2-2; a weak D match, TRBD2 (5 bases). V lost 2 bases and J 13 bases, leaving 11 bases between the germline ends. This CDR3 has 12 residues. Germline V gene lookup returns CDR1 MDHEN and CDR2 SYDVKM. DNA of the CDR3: TGTGCCAGCAGTTTAGAGAGGGTTCGGCTGTTTTTT. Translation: CASSLERVRLFF. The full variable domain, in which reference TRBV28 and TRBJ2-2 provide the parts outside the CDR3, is DVKVTQSSRYLVKRTGEKVFLECVQDMDHENMFWYRQDPGLGLRLIYFSYDVKMKEKGDIPEGYSVSREKKERFSLILESASTNQTSMYLCASSLERVRLFFGEGSRLTVL.

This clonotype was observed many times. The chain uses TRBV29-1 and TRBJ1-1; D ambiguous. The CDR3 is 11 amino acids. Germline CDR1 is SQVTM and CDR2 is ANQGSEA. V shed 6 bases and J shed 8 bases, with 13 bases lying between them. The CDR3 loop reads CSVPGPGEAFF. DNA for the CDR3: TGCAGCGTCCCCGGGCCAGGAGAAGCTTTCTTT. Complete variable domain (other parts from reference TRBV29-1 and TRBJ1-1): SAVISQKPSRDICQRGTSLTIQCQVDSQVTMMFWYRQQPGQSLTLIATANQGSEATYESGFVIDKFPISRPNLTFSTLTVSNMSPEDSSIYLCSVPGPGEAFFGQGTRLTVV.

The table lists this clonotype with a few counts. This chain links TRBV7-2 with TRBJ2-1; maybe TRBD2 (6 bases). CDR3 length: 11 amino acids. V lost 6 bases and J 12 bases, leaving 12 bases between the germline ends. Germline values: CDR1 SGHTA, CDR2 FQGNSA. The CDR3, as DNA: TGTGCCAGCAGATTGGGACTCTCGCAGTTCTTC. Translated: CASRLGLSQFF.

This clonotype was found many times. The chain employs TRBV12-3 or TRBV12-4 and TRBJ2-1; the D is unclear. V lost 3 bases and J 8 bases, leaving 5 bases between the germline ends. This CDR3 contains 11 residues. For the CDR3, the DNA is TGTGCCAGCAGTTTTAGGGATGAGCAGTTCTTC. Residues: CASSFRDEQFF.

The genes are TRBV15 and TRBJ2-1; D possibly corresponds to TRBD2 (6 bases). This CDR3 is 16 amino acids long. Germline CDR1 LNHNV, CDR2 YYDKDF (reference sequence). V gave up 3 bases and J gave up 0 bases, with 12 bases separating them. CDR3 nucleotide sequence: TGTGCCACCAGCAGTTGGGACTTATTCTCCTACAATGAGCAGTTCTTC. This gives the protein CATSSWDLFSYNEQFF.

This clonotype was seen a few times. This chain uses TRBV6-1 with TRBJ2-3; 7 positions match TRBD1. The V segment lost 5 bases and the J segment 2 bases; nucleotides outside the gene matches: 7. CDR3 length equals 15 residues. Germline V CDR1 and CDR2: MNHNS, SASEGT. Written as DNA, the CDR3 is TGTGCCAGCAGTCCCTGGGGGACAGACACAGATACGCAGTATTTT. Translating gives CASSPWGTDTDTQYF.